This T cell receptor (beta chain) was obtained from a study of PD-L1 blockade in urothelial cancer. Findings and limits, study-wide: Larger 3-week expansion of tumor-associated blood clones was seen in durable-benefit patients.

The ends lost 5 bases at V and 8 bases at J; junction bases unmatched: 11. The CDR3 loop spans 15 amino acids. Germline V lookup: CDR1 MDHEN, CDR2 SYDVKM. TCRdb's table, derived via immunoSEQ multiplex PCR, lists solely in-frame clones and lacks some. The data hold around 70,000 clones, with under 90% observed a single time. Note on this clone: Its target is not known.

This receptor was obtained from a man aged 70-80 years with urothelial cancer. Source: PBMCs, taken around atezolizumab (anti-PD-L1) treatment. The chain has TRBV28 and TRBJ1-4; 7 bases agree with TRBD1. The CDR3 DNA follows: TGTGCCAGCAGTATACAGGGGTTCCAAGGGGAAAAACTGTTTTTT. This translates into CASSIQGFQGEKLFF. Based on the CDR3 plus reference TRBV28 and TRBJ1-4, the full variable domain is DVKVTQSSRYLVKRTGEKVFLECVQDMDHENMFWYRQDPGLGLRLIYFSYDVKMKEKGDIPEGYSVSREKKERFSLILESASTNQTSMYLCASSIQGFQGEKLFFGSGTQLSVL.